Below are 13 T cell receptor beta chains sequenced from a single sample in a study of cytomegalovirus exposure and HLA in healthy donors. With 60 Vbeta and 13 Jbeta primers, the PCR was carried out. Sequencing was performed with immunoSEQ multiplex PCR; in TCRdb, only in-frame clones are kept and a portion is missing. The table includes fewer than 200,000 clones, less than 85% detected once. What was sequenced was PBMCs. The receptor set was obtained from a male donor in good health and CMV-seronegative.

This CDR3 reads CASSYSETGRTGEQYF. CDR3 DNA sequence: TGTGCCAGCAGTTACTCGGAAACAGGGCGTACGGGAGAGCAGTACTTC. This chain uses TRBV6-5 with TRBJ2-7; possible D gene TRBD1, 6 bases. Germline CDR1 and CDR2: MNHEY and SVGAGI. The CDR3 is made up of 16 amino acids. Trimming shortened V by 0 bases and J by 7 bases, and 19 bases separated the two germline ends.

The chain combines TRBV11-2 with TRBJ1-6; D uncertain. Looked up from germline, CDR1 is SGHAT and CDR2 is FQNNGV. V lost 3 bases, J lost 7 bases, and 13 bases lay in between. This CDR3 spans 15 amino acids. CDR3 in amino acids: CASSFLTGKNSPLHF. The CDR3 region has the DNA TGTGCCAGCAGCTTCCTTACTGGTAAAAATTCACCCCTCCACTTT.

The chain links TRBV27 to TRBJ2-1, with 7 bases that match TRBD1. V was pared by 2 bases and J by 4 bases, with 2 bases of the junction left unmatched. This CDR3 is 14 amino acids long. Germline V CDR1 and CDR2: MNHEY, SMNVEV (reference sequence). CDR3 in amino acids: CASSLGTVYNEQFF. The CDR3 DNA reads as TGTGCCAGCAGTTTAGGGACAGTATACAATGAGCAGTTCTTC.

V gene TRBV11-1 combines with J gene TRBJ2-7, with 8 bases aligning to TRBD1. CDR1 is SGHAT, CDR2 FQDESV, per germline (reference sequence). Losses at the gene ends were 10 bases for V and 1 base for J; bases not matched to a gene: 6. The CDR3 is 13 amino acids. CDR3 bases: TGTGCCACACTCGGACAGGGATCCTACGAGCAGTACTTC. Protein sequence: CATLGQGSYEQYF.

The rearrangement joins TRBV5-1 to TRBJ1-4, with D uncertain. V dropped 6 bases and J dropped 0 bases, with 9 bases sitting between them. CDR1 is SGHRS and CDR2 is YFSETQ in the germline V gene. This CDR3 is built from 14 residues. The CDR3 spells CASNRGPTNEKLFF. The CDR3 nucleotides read TGCGCCAGCAATCGAGGCCCAACTAATGAAAAACTGTTTTTT.

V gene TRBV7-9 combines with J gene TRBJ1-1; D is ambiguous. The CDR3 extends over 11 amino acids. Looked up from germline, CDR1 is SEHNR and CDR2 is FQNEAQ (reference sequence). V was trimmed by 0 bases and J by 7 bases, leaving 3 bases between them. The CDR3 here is CASSLAYEAFF. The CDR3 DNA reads TGTGCCAGCAGCTTAGCCTATGAAGCTTTCTTT. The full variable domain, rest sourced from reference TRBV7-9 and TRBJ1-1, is DTGVSQNPRHKITKRGQNVTFRCDPISEHNRLYWYRQTLGQGPEFLTYFQNEAQLEKSRLLSDRFSAERPKGSFSTLEIQRTEQGDSAMYLCASSLAYEAFFGQGTRLTVV.

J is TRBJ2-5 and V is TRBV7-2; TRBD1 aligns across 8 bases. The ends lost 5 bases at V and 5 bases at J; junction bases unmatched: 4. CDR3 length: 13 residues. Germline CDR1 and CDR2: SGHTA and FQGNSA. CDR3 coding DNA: TGTGCCAGCAGCGACAGGGGTCCGGAGACCCAGTACTTC. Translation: CASSDRGPETQYF.

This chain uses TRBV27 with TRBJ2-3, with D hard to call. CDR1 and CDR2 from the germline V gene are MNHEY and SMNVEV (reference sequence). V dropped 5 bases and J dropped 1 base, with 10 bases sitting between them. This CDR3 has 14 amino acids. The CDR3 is CASSIDTGTDTQYF. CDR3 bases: TGTGCCAGCAGTATAGACACGGGCACAGATACGCAGTATTTT.

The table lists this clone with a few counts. Here the CDR3 DNA reads TGTGCCACCAGCAGAGACGGGGGGAACAATGAGCAGTTCTTC. Its protein is CATSRDGGNNEQFF. The chain recombines TRBV15 with TRBJ2-1, with 7 bases fitting TRBD2. V lost 0 bases and J lost 5; bases outside the gene matches: 1. Germline V CDR1 and CDR2: LNHNV, YYDKDF (reference sequence). The CDR3 has 14 amino acids. The whole variable domain, filled in from reference TRBV15 and TRBJ2-1, reads DAMVIQNPRYQVTQFGKPVTLSCSQTLNHNVMYWYQQKSSQAPKLLFHYYDKDFNNEADTPDNFQSRRPNTSFCFLDIRSPGLGDTAMYLCATSRDGGNNEQFFGPGTRLTVL.

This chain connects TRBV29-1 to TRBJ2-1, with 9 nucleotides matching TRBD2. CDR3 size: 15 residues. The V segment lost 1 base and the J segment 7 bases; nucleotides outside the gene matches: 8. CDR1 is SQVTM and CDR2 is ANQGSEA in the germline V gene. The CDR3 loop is CSVEGAGGTWNEQFF. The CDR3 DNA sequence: TGCAGCGTTGAAGGTGCGGGAGGGACCTGGAATGAGCAGTTCTTC.

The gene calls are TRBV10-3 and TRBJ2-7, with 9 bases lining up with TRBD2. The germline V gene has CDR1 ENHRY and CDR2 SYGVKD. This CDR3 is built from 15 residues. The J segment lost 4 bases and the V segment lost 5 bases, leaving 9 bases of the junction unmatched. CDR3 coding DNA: TGTGCCATCAGTTTCGCTAGCGGGACCGGATACGAGCAGTACTTC. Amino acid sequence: CAISFASGTGYEQYF.

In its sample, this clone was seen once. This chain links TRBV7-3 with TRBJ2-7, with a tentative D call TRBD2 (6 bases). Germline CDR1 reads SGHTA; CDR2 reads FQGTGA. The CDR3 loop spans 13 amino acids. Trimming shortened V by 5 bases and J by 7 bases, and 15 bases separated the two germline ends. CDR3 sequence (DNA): TGTGCCAGCAGCCCCAGCGGGTCGAGAGAGCAGTACTTC. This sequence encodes CASSPSGSREQYF.

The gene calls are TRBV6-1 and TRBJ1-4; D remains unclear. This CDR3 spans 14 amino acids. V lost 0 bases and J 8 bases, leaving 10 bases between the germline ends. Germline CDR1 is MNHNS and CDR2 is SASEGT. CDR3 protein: CASSEAWRWEKLFF. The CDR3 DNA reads TGTGCCAGCAGTGAAGCGTGGAGATGGGAAAAACTGTTTTTT.